Sequencing of this T cell receptor beta chain was carried out in a study of cytomegalovirus exposure and HLA in healthy donors. Overall study results and limits: An analysis done earlier found most TCR beta V segments productive about 87% or about 30% of the time.

The study ran its PCR with 60 Vbeta and 13 Jbeta primers. Some clones are missing from TCRdb's copy, which holds only in-frame ones; the method was immunoSEQ multiplex PCR. The repertoire includes approximately 180,000 clones, more than 80% of them detected once, and 4.5% to 5.5% sits in the top ten. CDR3 length equals 11 residues. CDR1 is SGHTA, CDR2 FQGNSA, per germline. Trimming removed 5 bases at V and 11 bases at J, with 12 bases between. To note about this clone: Its antigen is not identified.

V gene TRBV7-2 combines with J gene TRBJ2-5; D not resolved. The sample comprised PBMCs. This sequence was found in a man aged 18 to 29 in good health and CMV-seronegative. CDR3 region: CASSIQNGQYF. For the CDR3, the DNA is TGTGCCAGCAGCATCCAAAACGGGCAGTACTTC.